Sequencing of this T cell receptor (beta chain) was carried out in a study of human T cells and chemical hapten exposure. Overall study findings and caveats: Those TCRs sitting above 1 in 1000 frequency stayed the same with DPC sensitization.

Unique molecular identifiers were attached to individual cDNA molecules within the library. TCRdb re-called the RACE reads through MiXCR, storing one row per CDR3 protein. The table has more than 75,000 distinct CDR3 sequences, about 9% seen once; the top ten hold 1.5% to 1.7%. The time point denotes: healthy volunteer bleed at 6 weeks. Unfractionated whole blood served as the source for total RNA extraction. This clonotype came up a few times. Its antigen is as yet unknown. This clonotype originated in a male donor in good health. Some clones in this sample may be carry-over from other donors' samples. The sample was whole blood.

CDR3 protein: CASSLVSSGGNEQFF. CDR3 nucleotide sequence: TGTGCCAGCAGCTTAGTTTCTAGCGGGGGCAATGAGCAGTTCTTC. The chain joins TRBV7-8 to TRBJ2-1, with TRBD2 matching 10 bases. The germline V gene has CDR1 SGHVS and CDR2 FQNEAQ. The CDR3 is 15 residues long. Unmatched junction bases numbered 3, after V lost 1 base and J lost 6 bases.